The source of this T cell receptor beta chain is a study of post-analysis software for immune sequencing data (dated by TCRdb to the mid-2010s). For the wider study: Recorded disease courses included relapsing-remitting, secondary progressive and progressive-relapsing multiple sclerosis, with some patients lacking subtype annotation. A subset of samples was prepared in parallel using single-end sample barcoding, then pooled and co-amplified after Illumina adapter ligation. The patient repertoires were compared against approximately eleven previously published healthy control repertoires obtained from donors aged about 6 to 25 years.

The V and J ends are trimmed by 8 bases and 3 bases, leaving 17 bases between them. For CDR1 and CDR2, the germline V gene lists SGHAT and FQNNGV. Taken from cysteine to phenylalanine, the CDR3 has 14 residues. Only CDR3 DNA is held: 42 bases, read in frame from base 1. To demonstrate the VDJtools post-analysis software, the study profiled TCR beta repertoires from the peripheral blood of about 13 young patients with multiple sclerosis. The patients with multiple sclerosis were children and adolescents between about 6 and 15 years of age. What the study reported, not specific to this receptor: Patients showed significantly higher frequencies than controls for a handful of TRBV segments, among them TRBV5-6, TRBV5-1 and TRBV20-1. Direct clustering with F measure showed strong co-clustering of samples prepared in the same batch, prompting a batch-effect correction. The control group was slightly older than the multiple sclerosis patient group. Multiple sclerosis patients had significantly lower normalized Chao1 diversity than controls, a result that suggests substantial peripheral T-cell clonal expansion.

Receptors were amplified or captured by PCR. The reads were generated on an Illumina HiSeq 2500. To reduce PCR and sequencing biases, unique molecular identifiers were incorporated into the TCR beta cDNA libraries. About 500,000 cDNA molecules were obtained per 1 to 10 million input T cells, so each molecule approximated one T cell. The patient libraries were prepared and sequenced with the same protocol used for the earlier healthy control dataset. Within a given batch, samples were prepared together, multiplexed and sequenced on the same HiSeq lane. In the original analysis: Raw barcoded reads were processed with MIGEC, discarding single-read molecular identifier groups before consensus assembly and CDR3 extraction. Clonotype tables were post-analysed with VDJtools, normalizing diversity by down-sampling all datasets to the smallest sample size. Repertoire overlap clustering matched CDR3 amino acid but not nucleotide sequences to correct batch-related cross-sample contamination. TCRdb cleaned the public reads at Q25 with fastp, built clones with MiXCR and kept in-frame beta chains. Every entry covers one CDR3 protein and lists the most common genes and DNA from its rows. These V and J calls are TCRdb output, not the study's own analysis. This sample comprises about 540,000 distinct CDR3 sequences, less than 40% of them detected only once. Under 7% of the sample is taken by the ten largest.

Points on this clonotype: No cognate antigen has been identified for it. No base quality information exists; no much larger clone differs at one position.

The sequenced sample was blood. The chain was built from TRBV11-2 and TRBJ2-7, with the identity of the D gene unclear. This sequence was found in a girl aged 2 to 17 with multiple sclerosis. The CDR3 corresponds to CASLAYGQSYEQYF. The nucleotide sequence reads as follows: TGTGCCAGCTTGGCTTACGGGCAGAGCTACGAGCAGTACTTC.